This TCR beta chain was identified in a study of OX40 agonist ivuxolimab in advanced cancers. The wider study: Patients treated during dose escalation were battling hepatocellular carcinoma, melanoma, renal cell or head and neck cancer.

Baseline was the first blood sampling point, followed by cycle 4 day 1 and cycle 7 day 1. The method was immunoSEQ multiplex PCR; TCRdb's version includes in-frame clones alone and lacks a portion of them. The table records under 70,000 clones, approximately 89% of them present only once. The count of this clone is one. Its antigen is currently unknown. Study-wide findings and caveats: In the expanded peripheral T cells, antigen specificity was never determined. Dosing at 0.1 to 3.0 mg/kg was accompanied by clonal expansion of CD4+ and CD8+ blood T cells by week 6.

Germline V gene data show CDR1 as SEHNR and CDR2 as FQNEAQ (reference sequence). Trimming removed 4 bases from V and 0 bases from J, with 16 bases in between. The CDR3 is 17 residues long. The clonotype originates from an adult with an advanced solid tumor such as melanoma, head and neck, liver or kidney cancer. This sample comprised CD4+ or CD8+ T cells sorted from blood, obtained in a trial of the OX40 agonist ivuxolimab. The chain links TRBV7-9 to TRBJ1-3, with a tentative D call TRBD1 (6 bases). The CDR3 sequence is CASSWHRDPGSGNTIYF. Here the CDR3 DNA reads TGTGCCAGCAGCTGGCACAGGGATCCGGGCTCTGGAAACACCATATATTTT.